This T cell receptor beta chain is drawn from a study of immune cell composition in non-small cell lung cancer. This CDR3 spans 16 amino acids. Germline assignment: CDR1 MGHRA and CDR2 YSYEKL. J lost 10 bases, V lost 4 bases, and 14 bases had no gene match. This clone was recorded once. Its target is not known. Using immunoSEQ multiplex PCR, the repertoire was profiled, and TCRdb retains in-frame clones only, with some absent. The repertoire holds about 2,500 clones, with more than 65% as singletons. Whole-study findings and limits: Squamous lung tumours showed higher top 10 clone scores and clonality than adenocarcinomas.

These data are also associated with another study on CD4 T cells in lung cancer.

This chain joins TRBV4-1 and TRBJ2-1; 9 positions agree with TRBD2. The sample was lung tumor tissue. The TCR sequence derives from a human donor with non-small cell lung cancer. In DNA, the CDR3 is TGCGCCAGCAGCCGGACTGGCGGGAGGGTGCAGCGCGAGCAGTTCTTC. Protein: CASSRTGGRVQREQFF.